This TCR beta chain was retrieved from a study of T cell therapy after organ transplantation. Looking at the study overall: Patients received up to 6 T cell doses every 2 weeks.

Trimming stripped 0 bases from V and 3 bases from J, with 8 bases between. The germline CDR1 and CDR2 sequences are MNHEY and SVGAGI. This CDR3 has 15 residues. The method was immunoSEQ multiplex PCR; TCRdb's version includes in-frame clones alone and lacks a portion of them. The data show some 17,000 clones, approximately 83% seen once. Time point in this sample: 20-29 weeks after completion of therapy. As regards this clone: What it binds is not known.

The gene calls are TRBV6-5 and TRBJ2-2, with D unclear. The sequencing here drew on CD8+ T cells from blood, taken after autologous CMV-specific T cell therapy. The clonotype originates from a human patient who had received a solid organ transplant and had CMV disease. Some T cells may arise from the graft donor. The CDR3 protein is CASSYSSKDTGELFF. The CDR3 nucleotides are TGTGCCAGCAGTTACTCGAGCAAGGACACCGGGGAGCTGTTTTTT.